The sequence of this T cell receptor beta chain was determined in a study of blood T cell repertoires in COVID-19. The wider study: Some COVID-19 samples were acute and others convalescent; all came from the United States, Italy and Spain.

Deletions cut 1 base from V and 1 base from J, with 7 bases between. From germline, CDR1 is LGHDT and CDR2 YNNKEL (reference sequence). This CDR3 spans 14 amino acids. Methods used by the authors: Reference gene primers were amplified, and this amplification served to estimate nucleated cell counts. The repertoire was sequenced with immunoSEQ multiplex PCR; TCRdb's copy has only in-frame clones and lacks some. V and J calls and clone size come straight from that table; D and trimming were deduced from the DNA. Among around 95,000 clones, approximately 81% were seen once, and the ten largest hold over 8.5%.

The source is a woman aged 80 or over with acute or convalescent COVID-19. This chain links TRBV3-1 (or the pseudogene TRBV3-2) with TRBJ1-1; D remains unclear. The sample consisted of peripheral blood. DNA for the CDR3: TGTGCCAGCAGCCAAGGAGGCAGGAACACTGAAGCTTTCTTT. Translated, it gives CASSQGGRNTEAFF.